This TCR beta chain was captured by sequencing in a study of CD8 T cells in Susac syndrome. In blood CD8+ and CD4+ T cells, TCR beta underwent sequencing. Controls matched for sex and age were healthy donors. With V trimmed by 0 bases and J by 6 bases, 7 bases remained unmatched. Germline CDR1 LGHNA, CDR2 YSLEER. The CDR3 contains 16 residues. RNA in amounts of roughly 0.5 to 1 ug was reverse transcribed with random hexamers. Via MiXCR, TCRdb re-called the immunoSEQ multiplex PCR reads, giving one row per CDR3 protein. The table records approximately 100,000 distinct CDR3 sequences, just under 95% of them present only once.

The receptor's source is a human donor in good health. The sequenced material came from CD8+ T cells from PBMCs. The J gene is TRBJ2-7, the V gene TRBV4-3; TRBD2 matches at 11 bases. Written as DNA, the CDR3 is TGCGCCAGCAGCCAAGAGCTAGCGGGAGGTAAAGCCGAGCAGTACTTC. Translating gives CASSQELAGGKAEQYF.